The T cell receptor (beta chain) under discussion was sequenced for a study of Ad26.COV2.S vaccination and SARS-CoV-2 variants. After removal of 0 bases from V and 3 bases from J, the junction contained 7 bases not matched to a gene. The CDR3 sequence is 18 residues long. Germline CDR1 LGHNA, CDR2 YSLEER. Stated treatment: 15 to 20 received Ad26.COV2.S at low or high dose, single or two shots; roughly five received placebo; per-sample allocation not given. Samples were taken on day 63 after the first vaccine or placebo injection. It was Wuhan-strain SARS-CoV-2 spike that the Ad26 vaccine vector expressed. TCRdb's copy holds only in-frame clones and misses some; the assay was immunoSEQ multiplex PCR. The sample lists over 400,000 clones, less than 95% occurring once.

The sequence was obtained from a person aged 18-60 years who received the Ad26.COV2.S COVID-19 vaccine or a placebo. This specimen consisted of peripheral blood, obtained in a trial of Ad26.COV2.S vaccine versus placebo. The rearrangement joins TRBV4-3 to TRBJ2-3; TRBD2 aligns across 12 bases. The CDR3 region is CASSQDHHGTSGTDTQYF. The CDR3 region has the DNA TGCGCCAGCAGCCAAGACCATCATGGGACTAGCGGGACAGATACGCAGTATTTT.